Listed below are T cell receptor beta chains from one sample, sequenced in a study of CD8 T cells in ankylosing spondylitis. MiXCR was run by TCRdb on the 5' RACE reads, yielding one entry per CDR3 protein. Of a few hundred thousand distinct CDR3 sequences listed, roughly a quarter are singletons. Material for sequencing was blood, either unsorted or a sorted T cell fraction (not recorded which). These receptors were collected from a male donor with ankylosing spondylitis or in good health (not recorded which). The CDR3 runs from the conserved cysteine through the conserved F or W. D genes are given only for firm matches. The size of a clone is reported for some rows only, either as once, few or many, or as a class for expanded clones.

TRBV7-9,many,.,14,TRBJ2-5,TGTGCCAGCAGCTTAGAACTTCGGCAAGAGACCCAGTACTTC,CASSLELRQETQYF
TRBV29-1,.,.,12,TRBJ2-3,TGCAGCGTTGTCCCAAGCACAGATACGCAGTATTTT,CSVVPSTDTQYF
TRBV12-3/TRBV12-4,few,.,12,TRBJ2-7,TGTGCCAGCAGGGGGGATGTGAGCGAGCAGTACTTC,CASRGDVSEQYF
TRBV20-1,.,TRBD2,15,TRBJ2-3,TGCAGTGCGTTTAGACTAGCGGGCCGCACAGATACGCAGTATTTT,CSAFRLAGRTDTQYF
TRBV9,many,TRBD1,15,TRBJ2-1,TGTGCCAGCAGCGAACAGGGGGCCAGGCACGATGAGCAGTTCTTC,CASSEQGARHDEQFF
TRBV20-1,.,TRBD1,15,TRBJ2-7,TGCAGTGCTACCACCGGGACAGGGGGCTTACTCGAGCAGTACTTC,CSATTGTGGLLEQYF
TRBV4-1,.,.,15,TRBJ2-2,TGCGCCAGCAGCCAAGAGTCCAGCCTCACCGGGGAGCTGTTTTTT,CASSQESSLTGELFF
TRBV12-3/TRBV12-4,.,.,16,TRBJ2-5,TGTGCCAGCAGTTTCGTCTTATCTAGTACCACGGAGACCCAGTACTTC,CASSFVLSSTTETQYF
TRBV4-2,many,.,14,TRBJ2-4,TGTGCCAGCAGCCACGTCCGGGGTCAAAACATTCAGTACTTC,CASSHVRGQNIQYF
TRBV7-6,.,TRBD1,13,TRBJ2-7,TGTGCCAGCAGCACGAGACAGGGTTACGAGCAGTACTTC,CASSTRQGYEQYF
TRBV6-1,few,.,13,TRBJ2-7,TGTGCCAGCAGCCGAGGACCGGCCTACGAGCAGTACTTC,CASSRGPAYEQYF
TRBV3-1,.,.,13,TRBJ2-7,TGTGCCAGCAGCCCGGGGGACGGTTACGAGCAGTACTTC,CASSPGDGYEQYF
TRBV20-1,many,.,13,TRBJ1-5,TGCAGTGCTAGAGAGGGGGGCGGCCAGCCCCAGCATTTT,CSAREGGGQPQHF
TRBV9,many,TRBD1,16,TRBJ2-1,TGTGCCAGCAGCGTAAACCGGGACAGACCCTACAATGAGCAGTTCTTC,CASSVNRDRPYNEQFF
TRBV20-1,.,TRBD1,18,TRBJ2-3,TGCAGTGCTCCGAACGCCTTTTATGACAGGGGGGGCGCAGATACGCAGTATTTT,CSAPNAFYDRGGADTQYF
TRBV6-5,.,.,12,TRBJ2-7,TGTGCCAGCAGCTACGAGGGATACGAGCAGTACTTC,CASSYEGYEQYF
TRBV11-3,.,.,13,TRBJ2-2,TGTGCCAGCAGCCCGCAGTTCACCGGGGAGCTGTTTTTT,CASSPQFTGELFF
TRBV29-1,.,.,12,TRBJ2-5,TGCAGCGTTGGTTTGGGTGAAGAGACCCAGTACTTC,CSVGLGEETQYF
TRBV5-1,.,.,14,TRBJ2-5,TGCGCCAGCAACCCGACTGAGTACCAAGAGACCCAGTACTTC,CASNPTEYQETQYF
TRBV11-3,.,TRBD2,15,TRBJ2-5,TGTGCCAGCAGCAGCGGGGGGGCAAGGCAAGAGACCCAGTACTTC,CASSSGGARQETQYF
TRBV7-2,.,.,13,TRBJ2-5,TGTGCCAGCAGCCCATACGTGACAGAGACCCAGTACTTC,CASSPYVTETQYF
TRBV29-1,many,.,13,TRBJ2-1,TGCAGCGTTGCCACTGCCACCTACAATGAGCAGTTCTTC,CSVATATYNEQFF
TRBV7-9,many,.,12,TRBJ2-4,TGTGCCAGCAGCTTAAGGGGGAACATTCAGTACTTC,CASSLRGNIQYF
TRBV2,.,.,15,TRBJ2-1,TGTGCCAGCAGTGAAAGGAGACAGACAGATAAGTTTCGGATCTTC,CASSERRQTDKFRIF
TRBV28,many,TRBD2,13,TRBJ2-7,TGTGCCAGCAGTTTATCGGGACTAAACGAGCAGTACTTC,CASSLSGLNEQYF
TRBV5-1,many,TRBD2,16,TRBJ2-1,TGCGCCAGCAGCTCCACGGTAGCGGGGGGAAACAATGAGCAGTTCTTC,CASSSTVAGGNNEQFF
TRBV15,once,.,15,TRBJ1-4,TGTGCCACCAGCAGATACCCCCAAGACAGGGAAAAACTGTTTTTT,CATSRYPQDREKLFF
TRBV10-2,many,.,15,TRBJ1-5,TGCGCCAGCAGTGAGGGTTGGGGGACCAATCAGCCCCAGCATTTT,CASSEGWGTNQPQHF
TRBV30,.,.,14,TRBJ1-6,TGTGCCTGGAGTGAAGGGGGGGCCGGTTCACCCCTCCACTTT,CAWSEGGAGSPLHF
TRBV20-1,.,TRBD1,16,TRBJ1-1,TGCAGTGCTAGAGATCCCGCAGGGGGCCTGTACACTGAAGCTTTCTTT,CSARDPAGGLYTEAFF